One sample yielded the 22 T cell receptor beta chains listed below, sequenced in a study of CD8 T cells in ankylosing spondylitis. From the 5' RACE reads, TCRdb called clonotypes with MiXCR, one entry per CDR3 protein. The sample consists of 150,000 or so distinct CDR3 sequences, more than 9% of them appearing once. Sequenced input: blood, either unsorted or a sorted T cell fraction (not recorded which). These receptors were taken from a male donor with ankylosing spondylitis or in good health (not recorded which).

This clonotype was recorded a few times. Here the CDR3 DNA reads TGTGCCAGCAGCACTCTCGGGGGGGCCAAGTCCTACGAGCAGTACTTC. Protein: CASSTLGGAKSYEQYF. The chain couples TRBV11-2 to TRBJ2-7, with TRBD2 matching 8 bases. Germline V gene lookup returns CDR1 SGHAT and CDR2 FQNNGV. After removal of 5 bases from V and 1 base from J, the junction contained 10 bases not matched to a gene. The length of the CDR3 is 16 residues.

Points on this clonotype: A much larger clone differs by one base, so this may be a read error. J is TRBJ1-4 and V is TRBV30, with D maybe TRBD1 (6 bases). V shed 4 bases and J shed 8 bases, with 14 bases lying between them. This CDR3 has 13 amino acids. CDR1 is GTSNPN, CDR2 SVGIG, per germline (reference sequence). For the CDR3, the DNA is TGTGCCTGGAACTACAGGGAAGCGGAAAAACTGTTTTTT. Amino acid sequence: CAWNYREAEKLFF. Full variable domain (remainder filled in from reference TRBV30 and TRBJ1-4): SQTIHQWPATLVQPVGSPLSLECTVEGTSNPNLYWYRQAAGRGLQLLFYSVGIGQISSEVPQNLSASRPQDRQFILSSKKLLLSDSGFYLCAWNYREAEKLFFGSGTQLSVL.

This clonotype was observed many times. V and J are TRBV24-1 and TRBJ2-3; TRBD1 might be the D (6 bases). The CDR3 is 14 amino acids. The germline V and J ends were trimmed by 7 bases and 4 bases, with 14 bases remaining between them. Germline V gives CDR1 KGHDR, CDR2 SFDVKD. The CDR3 here is CATSRDTDADTQYF. The CDR3 DNA is TGTGCCACCAGCCGGGACACCGACGCAGATACGCAGTATTTT.

This clonotype has a handful of counts. J is TRBJ2-3 and V is TRBV5-3; 12 bases fit TRBD2. TRBV5-3 is filed as an ORF, its function uncertain. The CDR3 contains 15 residues. V gave up 0 bases and J gave up 4 bases; unmatched junction bases: 0. The CDR3 is CARSLASGRADTQYF. CDR3 bases: TGTGCCAGAAGCTTGGCTAGCGGGAGGGCAGATACGCAGTATTTT.

This clonotype has only a few counts. J is TRBJ1-6 and V is TRBV2, with no clear D. Trimming took 3 bases from V and 7 from J, leaving 10 bases between them. The germline V gene has CDR1 SNHLY and CDR2 FYNNEI. The CDR3 totals 14 residues. CDR3 DNA sequence: TGTGCCAGCAGTGATGTAGGGCGAAATTCACCCCTCCACTTT. Its translation is CASSDVGRNSPLHF.

The sample holds many counts of this clonotype. This sequence joins TRBV7-9 and TRBJ2-7; no clear D gene. V shed 1 base and J shed 4 bases, with 8 bases lying between them. In germline, CDR1 is SEHNR, CDR2 FQNEAQ (reference sequence). The CDR3 spans 13 residues. The CDR3 DNA is TGTGCCAGCAGCTTAGAGTCCCAATACGAGCAGTACTTC. Translated: CASSLESQYEQYF.

This clonotype occurred many times. V and J are TRBV10-3 and TRBJ2-3; D may be TRBD2 (6 bases). V shed 2 bases and J shed 6 bases, with 21 bases lying between them. This CDR3 spans 17 amino acids. From germline, CDR1 is ENHRY and CDR2 SYGVKD. Here the CDR3 DNA reads TGTGCCATCAGTGAGAGGAACGGGGGACCGGATATGGATACGCAGTATTTT. Its translation is CAISERNGGPDMDTQYF.

The chain recombines TRBV20-1 with TRBJ2-3, with TRBD1 matching over 9 bases. Germline lookup yields CDR1 DFQATT and CDR2 SNEGSKA (reference sequence). The V segment lost 6 bases and the J segment 6 bases; nucleotides outside the gene matches: 13. CDR3 length: 15 amino acids. For the CDR3, the DNA is TGCAGTGCCAAAGACAGGGGGGGTTTGGCGGATACGCAGTATTTT. Its protein is CSAKDRGGLADTQYF.

This clonotype was seen at least ten times. This chain uses TRBV29-1 with TRBJ2-5; D uncertain. The V gene lost 4 bases and the J gene lost 2 bases, with 11 bases spanning the gap. The germline V gene encodes CDR1 SQVTM and CDR2 ANQGSEA. This CDR3 region has 13 residues. The CDR3 DNA reads TGCAGCGTTGGTTGGGCAGAACAAGAGACCCAGTACTTC. This codes for CSVGWAEQETQYF.

V usage is TRBV2 and J usage is TRBJ2-3; 8 nucleotides agree with TRBD2. This CDR3 region has 14 residues. V gave up 6 bases and J gave up 2 bases; unmatched junction bases: 4. Germline assignment: CDR1 SNHLY and CDR2 FYNNEI. CDR3 loop: CASSELADTDTQYF. The CDR3 nucleotides are TGTGCCAGCAGCGAACTAGCGGACACAGATACGCAGTATTTT.

Many counts were recorded for this clonotype. V is TRBV10-3 and J is TRBJ1-2, with 9 bases fitting TRBD1. Unmatched junction bases numbered 7, after V lost 9 bases and J lost 5 bases. Germline V gene sequence: CDR1 ENHRY, CDR2 SYGVKD. The CDR3 has 13 residues. The CDR3 region has the DNA TGTGCCATGGGGACAGGGCGAGGATATGGCTACACCTTC. Translating it yields CAMGTGRGYGYTF.

The chain uses TRBV20-1 and TRBJ2-5, with TRBD1 identical over 9 bases. The CDR3 has 14 amino acids. V lost 6 bases and J lost 5; bases outside the gene matches: 10. Germline-derived CDR1 and CDR2 are DFQATT and SNEGSKA (reference sequence). CDR3 sequence reads: CSAAPGTGLETQYF. CDR3 coding DNA: TGCAGTGCCGCTCCCGGGACAGGGTTGGAGACCCAGTACTTC.

This clonotype showed up many times. This sequence joins TRBV20-1 and TRBJ2-1; no definite D call. This CDR3 contains 15 residues. Trimming took 6 bases from V and 0 from J, leaving 15 bases between them. Germline V CDR1 and CDR2: DFQATT, SNEGSKA (reference sequence). The CDR3 is CSAQVPGFSYNEQFF. CDR3 sequence (DNA): TGCAGTGCCCAAGTTCCGGGCTTCTCCTACAATGAGCAGTTCTTC.

This clonotype was observed many times. The CDR3 loop reads CASSVGTSGRTGELFF. In DNA form, the CDR3 reads TGTGCCAGCAGTGTTGGGACTAGCGGGAGGACCGGGGAGCTGTTTTTT. J is TRBJ2-2 and V is TRBV6-1; 15 bases match TRBD2. Germline CDR1 MNHNS, CDR2 SASEGT. The CDR3 has 16 residues. After removal of 4 bases from V and 5 bases from J, the junction contained 2 bases not matched to a gene.

This clonotype was observed at least ten times. The chain couples TRBV20-1 to TRBJ2-3; the match to TRBD1 covers 9 bases. CDR1 is DFQATT and CDR2 is SNEGSKA in the germline V gene (reference sequence). Germline trimming cut 1 base from V and 9 bases from J; bases unmatched to any gene: 8. The CDR3 has 14 residues. CDR3 bases: TGCAGTGCTAGAGCCGGGACAGGGACGACCACGCAGTATTTT. This translates into CSARAGTGTTTQYF.

The V call is TRBV2, the J call TRBJ1-2, with D maybe TRBD1 (5 bases). The CDR3 sequence is 12 residues long. CDR1 and CDR2 from the germline V gene are SNHLY and FYNNEI. V lost 7 bases and J lost 3, with 9 bases in between. The CDR3 DNA follows: TGTGCCAGCACAGGGAATGACTATGGCTACACCTTC. This sequence encodes CASTGNDYGYTF.

In its sample, this clonotype was seen many times. The V gene is TRBV5-6, the J gene TRBJ1-1; D gene ambiguous. The CDR3 is made up of 16 amino acids. CDR1 is SGHDT and CDR2 is YYEEEE in the germline V gene. The V and J ends lost 0 bases and 0 bases respectively, with 12 bases between them. The DNA of the CDR3 is TGTGCCAGCAGCTTGGGAGGACTCGGCTTGAACACTGAAGCTTTCTTT. It is translated as CASSLGGLGLNTEAFF.

This chain links TRBV27 with TRBJ1-5; 8 bases fit TRBD1. The CDR3 loop spans 16 amino acids. V shed 0 bases and J 10 bases; nucleotides not matched to a gene: 11. Germline CDR1 reads MNHEY; CDR2 reads SMNVEV (reference sequence). In nucleotides, the CDR3 is TGTGCCAGCAGTTTATCGGCCGGGACAGGTATATCCCCCCAGCATTTT. Translating it yields CASSLSAGTGISPQHF.

This clonotype was counted at least ten times. The chain combines TRBV6-1 with TRBJ1-6, with D maybe TRBD1 (6 bases). Per germline, CDR1 MNHNS and CDR2 SASEGT. This CDR3 comprises 14 residues. The V end was cut by 6 bases, the J end by 4 bases, with 10 bases between. CDR3 nucleotide sequence: TGTGCCAGCAGAGGCGGACAGTATAATTCACCCCTCCACTTT. This sequence encodes CASRGGQYNSPLHF.

This rearrangement joins TRBV11-2 to TRBJ2-1, with D maybe TRBD1 (6 bases). Trimming removed 5 bases from V and 4 bases from J, with 21 bases in between. CDR1 is SGHAT and CDR2 is FQNNGV in the germline V gene. The CDR3 is 17 residues long. The DNA of the CDR3 is TGTGCCAGCAGCGAAGCTTTGGACAGAGATATTTACAATGAGCAGTTCTTC. Its translation: CASSEALDRDIYNEQFF. Complete variable domain (other parts from reference TRBV11-2 and TRBJ2-1): EAGVAQSPRYKIIEKRQSVAFWCNPISGHATLYWYQQILGQGPKLLIQFQNNGVVDDSQLPKDRFSAERLKGVDSTLKIQPAKLEDSAVYLCASSEALDRDIYNEQFFGPGTRLTVL.

This clonotype was counted ten times or more. This sequence joins TRBV12-3 or TRBV12-4 and TRBJ2-3, with D possibly TRBD1 on 5 matching bases. This CDR3 spans 14 amino acids. Trimming removed 6 bases at V and 0 bases at J, with 10 bases between. The CDR3 region is CASRPGHSTDTQYF. DNA for the CDR3: TGTGCCAGCAGACCCGGACATAGCACAGATACGCAGTATTTT.

The V call is TRBV6-1, the J call TRBJ2-2, with a possible D match to TRBD1 (7 bases). The CDR3 runs to 15 residues. V was shortened by 7 bases and J by 6 bases, with 18 bases between the two germline ends. Germline-derived CDR1 and CDR2 are MNHNS and SASEGT. This CDR3 is CASKGAGGPAGELFF. CDR3 bases: TGTGCCAGCAAAGGTGCAGGGGGGCCGGCCGGGGAGCTGTTTTTT.